The present T cell receptor (beta chain) was sequenced within a study of T cell responses to AZD1222 COVID-19 vaccine. Study results and caveats: The donor cohort was predominantly white British with a female majority, and clonal diversity may have been underestimated. Reportedly, nearly half the spike-specific TCRs target unmutated variant regions. Researchers took repertoire samples only after the peak T cell response had come.

The study pooled second doses at about 4 or about 12 weeks. The CDR3 consists of 16 residues. Germline values: CDR1 SGHNT, CDR2 YYREEE (reference sequence). Trimming at V came to 4 bases and at J to 4 bases, leaving 6 bases not matched to a gene. The assay was immunoSEQ multiplex PCR, and TCRdb's table has in-frame clones only and misses some. The profile covers around 130,000 clones, with around 90% appearing a single time and approximately 2.1% taken by the ten largest. Points on this clone: Its specificity is not known.

This chain connects TRBV5-4 to TRBJ2-3; 13 bases agree with TRBD2. This TCR was sampled from an adult who received the AZD1222 COVID-19 vaccine. The sample consisted of peripheral blood, taken 28 days after the second AZD1222 dose. The DNA of the CDR3 is TGTGCCAGCAGCGTCCGACTAGCGGGAGGTCCAGATACGCAGTATTTT. This encodes CASSVRLAGGPDTQYF. The entire variable domain, with the rest obtained from reference TRBV5-4 and TRBJ2-3, is as follows: ETGVTQSPTHLIKTRGQQVTLRCSSQSGHNTVSWYQQALGQGPQFIFQYYREEENGRGNFPPRFSGLQFPNYSSELNVNALELDDSALYLCASSVRLAGGPDTQYFGPGTRLTVL.